This T cell receptor (beta chain) comes out of a study of PD-1 and CTLA-4 blockade in melanoma (dated by TCRdb to about 2021). With regard to the full study: The study compared how PD-1 blockade and CTLA-4 blockade affected the melanoma-reactive CD8 T cell response in patients with melanoma.

Comment on this clone: This clone's antigen is unknown. No quality values exist for individual bases; no much larger clone is one base distant.

The library relied on the immunoSEQ multiplex PCR assay. In TCRdb, the immuneACCESS table is reduced to in-frame sequences with V and J assigned. These tables do not hold every clone; where another copy was compared, an unresolved V gene accounts for under half, and the others remain unexplained. The sample includes around 21,000 clones, with about 87% observed a single time. The leading ten clones occupy around 7.6% of the sample. Reading the germline V gene (reference sequence) gives CDR1 PRHDT and CDR2 FYEKMQ. The CDR3 sequence holds 15 residues, the cysteine and phenylalanine included. Only the CDR3 part of the read is kept: 45 bases, read in frame from the first base. The junction shows trimming of 1 base on V and 4 bases on J, and the gene matches do not reach 5 bases of it.

This chain is built from TRBV13 and TRBJ2-7; 9 nucleotides in the junction match TRBD2. This TCR derives from a human donor with melanoma. Here the sequenced sample was CD8+ T cells from peripheral blood, taken before anti-PD-1 treatment. The DNA is as follows: TGTGCCAGCAGCTTAGATCGCGGGGGGGCGTACGAGCAGTACTTC. Its protein product is CASSLDRGGAYEQYF. With the portions outside the CDR3 filled from the reference TRBV13 and TRBJ2-7 genes, the complete variable region becomes AAGVIQSPRHLIKEKRETATLKCYPIPRHDTVYWYQQGPGQDPQFLISFYEKMQSDKGSIPDRFSAQQFSDYHSELNMSSLELGDSALYFCASSLDRGGAYEQYFGPGTRLTVT.